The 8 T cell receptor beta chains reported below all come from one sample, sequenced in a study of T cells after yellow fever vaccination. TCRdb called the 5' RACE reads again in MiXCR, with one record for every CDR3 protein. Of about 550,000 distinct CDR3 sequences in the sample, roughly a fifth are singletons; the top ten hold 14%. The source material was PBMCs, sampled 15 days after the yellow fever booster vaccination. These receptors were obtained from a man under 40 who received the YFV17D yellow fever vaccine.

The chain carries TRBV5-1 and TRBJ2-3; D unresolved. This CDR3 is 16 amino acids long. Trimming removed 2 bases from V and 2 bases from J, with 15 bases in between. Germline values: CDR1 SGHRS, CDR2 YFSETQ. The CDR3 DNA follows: TGCGCCAGCAGCTTATTTGGAGTGACGTACACAGATACGCAGTATTTT. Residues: CASSLFGVTYTDTQYF.

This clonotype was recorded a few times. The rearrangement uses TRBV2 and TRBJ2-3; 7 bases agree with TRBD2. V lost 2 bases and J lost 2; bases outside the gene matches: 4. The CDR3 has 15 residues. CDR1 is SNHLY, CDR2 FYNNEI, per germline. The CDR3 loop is CASSESSGPTDTQYF. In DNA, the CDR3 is TGTGCCAGCAGTGAATCTAGCGGACCCACAGATACGCAGTATTTT.

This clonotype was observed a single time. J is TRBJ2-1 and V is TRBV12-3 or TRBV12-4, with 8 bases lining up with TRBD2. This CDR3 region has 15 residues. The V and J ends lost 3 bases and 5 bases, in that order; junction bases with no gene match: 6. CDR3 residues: CASSLKGLVHNEQFF. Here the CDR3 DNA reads TGTGCCAGCAGTTTGAAGGGACTAGTTCACAATGAGCAGTTCTTC.

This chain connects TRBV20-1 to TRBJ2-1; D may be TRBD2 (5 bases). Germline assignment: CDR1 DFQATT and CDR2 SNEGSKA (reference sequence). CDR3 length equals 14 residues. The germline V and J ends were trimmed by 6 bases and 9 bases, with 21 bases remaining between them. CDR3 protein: CSAHRDPARGEQFF. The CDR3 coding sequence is TGCAGTGCGCATCGGGATCCCGCCCGGGGTGAGCAGTTCTTC.

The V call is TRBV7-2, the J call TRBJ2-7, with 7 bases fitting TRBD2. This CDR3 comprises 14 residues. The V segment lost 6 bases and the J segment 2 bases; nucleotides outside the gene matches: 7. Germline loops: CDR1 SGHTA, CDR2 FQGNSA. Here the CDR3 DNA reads TGTGCCAGCAGTATGGGGAGGGCCGCCTACGAGCAGTACTTC. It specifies CASSMGRAAYEQYF.

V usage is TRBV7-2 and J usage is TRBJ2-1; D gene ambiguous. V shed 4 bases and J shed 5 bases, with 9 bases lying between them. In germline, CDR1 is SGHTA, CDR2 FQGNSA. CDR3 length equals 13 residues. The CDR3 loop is CASSSLLDNEQFF. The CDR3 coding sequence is TGTGCCAGCAGCTCCCTTTTGGACAATGAGCAGTTCTTC.

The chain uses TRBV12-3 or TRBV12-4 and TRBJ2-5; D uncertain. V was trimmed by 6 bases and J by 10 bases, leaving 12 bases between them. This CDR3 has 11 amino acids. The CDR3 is CASSLDRSQYF. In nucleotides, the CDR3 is TGTGCCAGCAGCCTGGATAGGAGCCAGTACTTC.

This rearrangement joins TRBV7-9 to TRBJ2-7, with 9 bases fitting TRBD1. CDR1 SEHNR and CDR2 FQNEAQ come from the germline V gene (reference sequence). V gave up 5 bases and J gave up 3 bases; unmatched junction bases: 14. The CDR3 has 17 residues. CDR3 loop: CASSPGTGSLGYYEQYF. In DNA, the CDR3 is TGTGCCAGCAGCCCCGGGACAGGGTCTCTCGGCTACTACGAGCAGTACTTC.